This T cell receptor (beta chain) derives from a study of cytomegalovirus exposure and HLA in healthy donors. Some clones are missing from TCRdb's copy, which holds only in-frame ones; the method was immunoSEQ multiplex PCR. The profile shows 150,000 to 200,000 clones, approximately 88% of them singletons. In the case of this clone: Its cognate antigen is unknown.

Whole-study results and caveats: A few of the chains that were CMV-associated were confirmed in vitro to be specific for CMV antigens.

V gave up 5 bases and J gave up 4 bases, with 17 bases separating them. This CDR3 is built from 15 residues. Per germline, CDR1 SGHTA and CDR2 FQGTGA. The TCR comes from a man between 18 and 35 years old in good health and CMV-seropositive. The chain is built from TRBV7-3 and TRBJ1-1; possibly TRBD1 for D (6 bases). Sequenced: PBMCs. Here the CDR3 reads CASSPDLGGGTEAFF. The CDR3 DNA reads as TGTGCCAGCAGCCCTGATCTAGGGGGTGGCACTGAAGCTTTCTTT.